This T cell receptor (beta chain) was captured by sequencing in a study of blood T cells in healthy people across ages. In this sample, this clonotype turned up a few times. Sample-barcoded 5' priming and a J-beta primer mix drove a second PCR of about 6 to 12 cycles. TCRdb redid the calling of the 5' RACE reads with MiXCR, one entry per CDR3 protein. The sample records about 760,000 distinct CDR3 sequences, approximately 25% being singletons. CDR1 is SGHTA and CDR2 is FQGNSA in the germline V gene. This CDR3 is 15 amino acids long. Trimming left V 4 bases short and J 4 bases short, with 13 bases between. The data also belong to a second study, concerning T cells of mothers and their children.

The sequence came from a boy between 5 and 17 years old in good health. The chain recombines TRBV7-2 with TRBJ2-2, with D perhaps matching TRBD2 (6 bases). The sample was blood. As DNA, the CDR3 is TGTGCCAGCAGCTCCTCCGGGGGATTCACCGGGGAGCTGTTTTTT. Protein: CASSSSGGFTGELFF.